Each of the 4 T cell receptor beta chains below was sequenced from the same sample in a study of blood T cell repertoires in COVID-19. This table comes from immunoSEQ multiplex PCR, and its TCRdb copy is limited to in-frame clones, with some not included. This table has over 150,000 clones, 70% to 90% appearing once. Sequencing used peripheral blood. All receptors derive from a man older than 75 with COVID-19, enrolled during active disease.

V is TRBV2 and J is TRBJ2-1; 11 bases agree with TRBD1. Trimming removed 7 bases from V and 1 base from J; junction bases left unmatched: 9. This CDR3 has 17 residues. The V gene's germline CDR1 is SNHLY and CDR2 FYNNEI. CDR3 sequence (DNA): TGTGCCAGCAACGGTCAGGACAGGGGGCTTTCCTACAATGAGCAGTTCTTC. It encodes CASNGQDRGLSYNEQFF.

The rearrangement links TRBV4-3 to TRBJ2-3, with 7 bases identical to TRBD2. The germline CDR1 and CDR2 sequences are LGHNA and YSLEER. V shed 4 bases and J 4 bases; nucleotides not matched to a gene: 5. This CDR3 spans 14 amino acids. The CDR3: CASSPGGGADTQYF. DNA for the CDR3: TGCGCCAGCAGCCCCGGCGGGGGTGCAGATACGCAGTATTTT.

This rearrangement joins TRBV11-3 to TRBJ2-1; D may be TRBD1 (5 bases). The V gene's germline CDR1 is SGHNT and CDR2 YENEEA. Trimming removed 1 base at V and 5 bases at J, with 9 bases between. This CDR3 is built from 14 residues. The CDR3, as DNA: TGTGCCAGCAGCTTAGGTTTAGGGGACAATGAGCAGTTCTTC. It encodes CASSLGLGDNEQFF.

This CDR3 reads CASSLPGNGYTF. CDR3 in DNA: TGCGCCAGCAGCTTGCCCGGGAATGGCTACACCTTC. This chain uses TRBV5-1 with TRBJ1-2, with D uncertain. Trimming stripped 1 base from V and 6 bases from J, with 7 bases between. The CDR3 contains 12 residues. In germline, CDR1 is SGHRS, CDR2 YFSETQ. The full variable domain, its missing parts supplied by reference TRBV5-1 and TRBJ1-2, is KAGVTQTPRYLIKTRGQQVTLSCSPISGHRSVSWYQQTPGQGLQFLFEYFSETQRNKGNFPGRFSGRQFSNSRSEMNVSTLELGDSALYLCASSLPGNGYTFGSGTRLTVV.